This T cell receptor beta chain appears in the sequencing data of a study of OX40 agonist ivuxolimab in advanced cancers. Some background on the complete study: The costimulatory receptor OX40 (CD134) was targeted by ivuxolimab, a fully human IgG2 agonistic monoclonal antibody. The purpose of peripheral TCRbeta sequencing was to test whether ivuxolimab changed TCR sequence diversity and led to clonal T-cell expansion. Partial responses occurred in three dose-escalation patients, of whom one had hepatocellular carcinoma and two had cutaneous melanoma. The dose-escalation cohort was around 83% male with a mean age of about 54 years, ranging from roughly 20 to 80. Intravenous ivuxolimab was administered to patients every 2 weeks at six dose levels: 0.01, 0.1, 0.3, 1.5, 3 and 10 mg/kg. Of the 52 patients in dose escalation, 19 had hepatocellular carcinoma, some 15 had melanoma, 9 had renal cell carcinoma and 9 had head and neck cancer. Patients were allowed to have had prior anti-PD-1, anti-PD-L1 or anti-CTLA-4 therapy, and approximately 43% of the dose-escalation patients had previously received checkpoint inhibitors. The monotherapy dose-escalation portion (N ≈ 50 patients) of the phase I ivuxolimab trial is reported in the paper. Overall results and qualifications from the work: On average, CD8+ T cells showed more expanded clones than CD4+ T cells after ivuxolimab. In the 0.1-3.0 mg/kg groups, partial responders were among the patients with the lowest normalized peripheral clonal expansion, particularly in CD8+ T cells. Low levels of normalized T-cell clonal expansion were also seen in some patients who did not respond. Which antigens the clonally expanded peripheral T cells were specific for was not determined. At doses of 0.1 to 3.0 mg/kg, clonal expansion of both CD4+ and CD8+ T cells in blood was seen between baseline and week 6.

Details on this clone: Its antigen has not been determined. One base away there is no much larger clone; base qualities are not given. Different DNA sequences within this sample yield the same CDR3.

Genomic DNA was isolated from the sorted cells so that the TCRbeta CDR3 region could be sequenced. TCRbeta CDR3 regions were sequenced using the immunoSEQ Assay. What TCRdb holds here is the immuneACCESS table cut down to in-frame rearrangements. Part of the clones is not present; checked against another copy, under half of the missing clones reflect an unresolved V gene, and the others are unexplained. The sample table contains roughly 56,000 clones; only one count was recorded for around nine tenths of them. Jointly, the top ten make up more than 15% of the sample. The trial excluded patients who had a history of autoimmune disease or who were on systemic immunosuppression. Peripheral blood for TCR sequencing was drawn from every dose cohort at baseline, at cycle 4 day 1 and at cycle 7 day 1. Samples came from an open-label, multicenter, first-in-human phase I dose-escalation trial of ivuxolimab. The trial enrolled adults with locally advanced or metastatic head and neck squamous cell, hepatocellular, melanoma or renal cell carcinoma. Before TCR sequencing, CD4+ and CD8+ T cells were separately sorted from peripheral blood.

Inclusive of the bounding cysteine and phenylalanine, the CDR3 is 15 residues long. CDR3 DNA only is kept here, 45 bases in frame from base 1. According to the germline V gene, CDR1 reads SNHLY and CDR2 reads FYNNEI. Deletion took 2 bases off V and 0 bases off J, with a span of 11 bases between the germline ends. The sequenced sample was CD4+ or CD8+ T cells sorted from blood, obtained in a trial of the OX40 agonist ivuxolimab. The receptor comes from an adult with an advanced solid tumor such as melanoma, head and neck, liver or kidney cancer. This chain joins TRBV2 to TRBJ2-7; the D gene is possibly TRBD2, with 6 bases matching. The nucleotide sequence reads TGTGCCAGCAGTGAAAGCGGAGGGAGCTCCTACGAGCAGTACTTC. The translation is CASSESGGSSYEQYF.